This T cell receptor beta chain emerged from a study of T cell responses to AZD1222 COVID-19 vaccine. Produced via immunoSEQ multiplex PCR; TCRdb's table is partial and in-frame only. The sample contains 130,000 or so clones, about 89% of which appear only once. The germline V gene has CDR1 MNHEY and CDR2 SVGAGI. This CDR3 is built from 13 residues. Trimming took off 6 bases at V and 2 bases at J, with 8 bases between the two ends. The sequence was collected from an adult who received the AZD1222 COVID-19 vaccine. Sequencing used peripheral blood, obtained 28 days after the second AZD1222 dose. The chain recombines TRBV6-5 with TRBJ1-5; D gene unclear. The chain's CDR3 is CASREDGNQPQHF. The CDR3 region has the DNA TGTGCCAGCAGAGAGGACGGCAATCAGCCCCAGCATTTT.